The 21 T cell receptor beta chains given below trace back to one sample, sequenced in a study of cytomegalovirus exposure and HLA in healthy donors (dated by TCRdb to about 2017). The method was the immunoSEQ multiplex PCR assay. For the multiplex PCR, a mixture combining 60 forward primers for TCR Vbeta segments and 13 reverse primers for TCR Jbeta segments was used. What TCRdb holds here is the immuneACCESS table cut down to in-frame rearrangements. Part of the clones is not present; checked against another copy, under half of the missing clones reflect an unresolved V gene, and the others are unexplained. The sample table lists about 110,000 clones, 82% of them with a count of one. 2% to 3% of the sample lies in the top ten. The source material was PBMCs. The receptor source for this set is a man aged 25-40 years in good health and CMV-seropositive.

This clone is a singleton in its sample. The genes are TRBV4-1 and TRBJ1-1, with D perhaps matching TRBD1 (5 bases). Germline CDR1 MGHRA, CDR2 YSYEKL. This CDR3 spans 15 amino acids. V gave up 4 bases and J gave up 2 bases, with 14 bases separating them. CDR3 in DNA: TGCGCCAGCAGCCTCCTGGGGCAGCCAAACACTGAAGCTTTCTTT. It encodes CASSLLGQPNTEAFF.

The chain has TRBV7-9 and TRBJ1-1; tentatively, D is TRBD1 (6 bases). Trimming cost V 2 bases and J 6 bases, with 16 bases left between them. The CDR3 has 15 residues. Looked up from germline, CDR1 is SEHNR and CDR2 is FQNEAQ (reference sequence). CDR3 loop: CASSLLISSGAEAFF. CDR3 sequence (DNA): TGTGCCAGCAGCTTATTGATAAGTTCAGGGGCTGAAGCTTTCTTT.

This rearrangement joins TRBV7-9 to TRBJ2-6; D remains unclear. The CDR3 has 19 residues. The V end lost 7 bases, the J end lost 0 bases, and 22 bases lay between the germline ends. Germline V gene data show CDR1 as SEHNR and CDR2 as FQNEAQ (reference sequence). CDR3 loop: CASNDHKPLLSSGANVLTF. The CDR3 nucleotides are TGTGCCAGCAACGATCATAAACCCCTCCTAAGCTCTGGGGCCAACGTCCTGACTTTC. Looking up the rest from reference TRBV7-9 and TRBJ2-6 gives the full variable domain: DTGVSQNPRHKITKRGQNVTFRCDPISEHNRLYWYRQTLGQGPEFLTYFQNEAQLEKSRLLSDRFSAERPKGSFSTLEIQRTEQGDSAMYLCASNDHKPLLSSGANVLTFGAGSRLTVL.

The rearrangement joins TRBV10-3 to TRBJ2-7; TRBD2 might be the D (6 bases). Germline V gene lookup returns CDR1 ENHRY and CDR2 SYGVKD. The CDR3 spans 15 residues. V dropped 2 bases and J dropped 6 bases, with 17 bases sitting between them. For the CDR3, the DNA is TGTGCCATCAGTGAGGGGGTCGCGGGGACGGGCGAGCAGTACTTC. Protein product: CAISEGVAGTGEQYF.

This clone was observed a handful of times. Written as DNA, the CDR3 is TGTGCCAGCAGGACCGGCGGGGGCTGGGAGACCCAGTACTTC. Translation gives CASRTGGGWETQYF. The chain combines TRBV13 with TRBJ2-5, with a possible D match to TRBD2 (7 bases). Per germline, CDR1 PRHDT and CDR2 FYEKMQ (reference sequence). This CDR3 has 14 amino acids. Trimming took 6 bases from V and 5 from J, leaving 16 bases between them. Using reference TRBV13 and TRBJ2-5 for the parts outside the CDR3, the full variable domain is AAGVIQSPRHLIKEKRETATLKCYPIPRHDTVYWYQQGPGQDPQFLISFYEKMQSDKGSIPDRFSAQQFSDYHSELNMSSLELGDSALYFCASRTGGGWETQYFGPGTRLLVL.

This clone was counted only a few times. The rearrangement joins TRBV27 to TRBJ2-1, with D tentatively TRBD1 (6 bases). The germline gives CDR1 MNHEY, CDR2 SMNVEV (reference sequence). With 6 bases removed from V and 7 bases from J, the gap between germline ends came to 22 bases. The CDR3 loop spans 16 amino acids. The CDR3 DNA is TGTGCCAGCAGGATTAGTTTGCAGGGGAGTCTTAATGAGCAGTTCTTC. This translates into CASRISLQGSLNEQFF.

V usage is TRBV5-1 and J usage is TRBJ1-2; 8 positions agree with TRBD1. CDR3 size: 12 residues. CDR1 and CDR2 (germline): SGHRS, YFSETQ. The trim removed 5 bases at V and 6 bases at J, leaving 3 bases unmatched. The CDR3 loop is CASSWTGNGYTF. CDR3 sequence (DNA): TGCGCCAGCAGTTGGACAGGGAATGGCTACACCTTC.

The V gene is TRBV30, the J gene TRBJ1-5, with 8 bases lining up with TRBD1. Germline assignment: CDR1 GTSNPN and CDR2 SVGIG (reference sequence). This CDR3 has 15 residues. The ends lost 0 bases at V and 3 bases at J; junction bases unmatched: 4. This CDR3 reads CAWSVRDRLNQPQHF. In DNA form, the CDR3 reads TGTGCCTGGAGTGTTAGGGACAGGCTCAATCAGCCCCAGCATTTT.

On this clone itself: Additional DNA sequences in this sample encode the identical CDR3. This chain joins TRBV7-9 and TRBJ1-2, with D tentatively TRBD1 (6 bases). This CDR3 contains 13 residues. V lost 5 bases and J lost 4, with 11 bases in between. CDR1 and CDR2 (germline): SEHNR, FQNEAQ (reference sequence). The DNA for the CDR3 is TGTGCCAGCAGCCCTGGGGGCAGCTATGGCTACACCTTC. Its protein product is CASSPGGSYGYTF. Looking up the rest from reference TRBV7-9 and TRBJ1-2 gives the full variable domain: DTGVSQNPRHKITKRGQNVTFRCDPISEHNRLYWYRQTLGQGPEFLTYFQNEAQLEKSRLLSDRFSAERPKGSFSTLEIQRTEQGDSAMYLCASSPGGSYGYTFGSGTRLTVV.

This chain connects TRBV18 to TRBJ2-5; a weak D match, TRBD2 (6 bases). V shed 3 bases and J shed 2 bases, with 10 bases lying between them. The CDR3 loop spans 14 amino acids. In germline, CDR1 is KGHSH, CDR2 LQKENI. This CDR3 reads CASSPPGLQETQYF. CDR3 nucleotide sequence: TGTGCCAGCTCACCGCCGGGACTGCAAGAGACCCAGTACTTC.

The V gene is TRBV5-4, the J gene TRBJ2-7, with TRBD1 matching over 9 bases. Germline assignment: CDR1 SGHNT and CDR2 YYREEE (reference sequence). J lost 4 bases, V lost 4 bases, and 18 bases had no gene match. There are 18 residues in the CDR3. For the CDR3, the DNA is TGTGCCAGCAGCGGAAGGGACAGGGCCGCCGGGGGTATATACGAGCAGTACTTC. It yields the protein CASSGRDRAAGGIYEQYF.

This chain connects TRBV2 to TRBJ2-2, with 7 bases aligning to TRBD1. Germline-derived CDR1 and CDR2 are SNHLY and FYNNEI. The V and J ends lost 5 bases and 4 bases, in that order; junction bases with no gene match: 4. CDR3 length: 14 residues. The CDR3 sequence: CASSTGQSTGELFF. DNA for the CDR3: TGTGCCAGCAGTACGGGACAGTCCACCGGGGAGCTGTTTTTT. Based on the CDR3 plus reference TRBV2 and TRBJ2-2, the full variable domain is EPEVTQTPSHQVTQMGQEVILRCVPISNHLYFYWYRQILGQKVEFLVSFYNNEISEKSEIFDDQFSVERPDGSNFTLKIRSTKLEDSAMYFCASSTGQSTGELFFGEGSRLTVL.

Here the CDR3 DNA reads TGTGCCTGGAGTCAACAGTCCTACGAGCAGTACTTC. Translating it yields CAWSQQSYEQYF. V gene TRBV30 combines with J gene TRBJ2-7, with D unresolved. V was pared by 2 bases and J by 1 base, with 6 bases between. The germline CDR1 and CDR2 sequences are GTSNPN and SVGIG (reference sequence). CDR3 size: 12 residues.

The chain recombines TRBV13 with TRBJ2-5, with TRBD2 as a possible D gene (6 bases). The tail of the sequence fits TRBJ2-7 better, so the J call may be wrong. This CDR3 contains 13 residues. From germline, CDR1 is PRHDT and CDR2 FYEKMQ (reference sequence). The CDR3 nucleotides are TGTGCCAGCACCTTGGAGGGTAGCTACGAGCAGTACTTC. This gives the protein CASTLEGSYEQYF.

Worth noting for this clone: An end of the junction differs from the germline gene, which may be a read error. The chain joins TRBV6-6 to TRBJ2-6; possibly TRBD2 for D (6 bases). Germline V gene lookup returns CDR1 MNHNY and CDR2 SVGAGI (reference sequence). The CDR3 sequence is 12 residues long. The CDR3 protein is CASFGGANGLTF. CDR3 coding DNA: TGTGCCAGCTTCGGCGGGGCCAACGGCCTGACTTTC.

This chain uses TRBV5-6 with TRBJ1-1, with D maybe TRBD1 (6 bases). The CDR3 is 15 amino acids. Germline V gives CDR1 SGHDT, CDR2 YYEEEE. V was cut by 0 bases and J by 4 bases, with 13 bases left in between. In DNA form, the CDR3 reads TGTGCCAGCAGCTTGGCCGCAGGGGTGAGCACTGAAGCTTTCTTT. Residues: CASSLAAGVSTEAFF.

The CDR3: CASSLTLAGGGDTQYF. The CDR3 DNA follows: TGTGCCAGCAGCTTGACTCTAGCGGGGGGGGGAGATACGCAGTATTTT. The chain joins TRBV11-2 to TRBJ2-3; TRBD2 matches 12 bases. Trimming removed 3 bases from V and 5 bases from J; junction bases left unmatched: 6. In germline, CDR1 is SGHAT, CDR2 FQNNGV. The CDR3 covers 16 residues.

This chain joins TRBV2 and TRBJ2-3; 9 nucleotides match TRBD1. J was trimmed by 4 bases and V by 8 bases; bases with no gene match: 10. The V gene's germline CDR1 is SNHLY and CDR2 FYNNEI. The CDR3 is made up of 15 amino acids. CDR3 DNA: TGTGCCAGCGCATTACAGGGGGCTGGGGCAGATACGCAGTATTTT. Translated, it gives CASALQGAGADTQYF.

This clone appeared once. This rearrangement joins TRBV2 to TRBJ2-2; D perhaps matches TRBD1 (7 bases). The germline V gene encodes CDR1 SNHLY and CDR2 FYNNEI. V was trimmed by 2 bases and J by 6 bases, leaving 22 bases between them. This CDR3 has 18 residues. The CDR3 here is CASSERSGGMKLAGELFF. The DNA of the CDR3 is TGTGCCAGCAGTGAAAGGTCAGGGGGGATGAAGCTGGCCGGGGAGCTGTTTTTT.

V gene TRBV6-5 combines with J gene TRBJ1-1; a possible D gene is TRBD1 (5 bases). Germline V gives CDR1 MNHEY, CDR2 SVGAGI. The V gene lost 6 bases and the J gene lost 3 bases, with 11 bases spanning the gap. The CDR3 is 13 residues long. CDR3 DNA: TGTGCCAGCAGAACACAGGAAGACACTGAAGCTTTCTTT. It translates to CASRTQEDTEAFF.

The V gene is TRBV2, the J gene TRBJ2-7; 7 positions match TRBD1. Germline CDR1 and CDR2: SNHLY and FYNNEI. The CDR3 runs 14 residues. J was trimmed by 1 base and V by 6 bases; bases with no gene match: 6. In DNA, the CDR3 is TGTGCCAGCAGCTGGGACAGACCGTCCTACGAGCAGTACTTC. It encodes CASSWDRPSYEQYF.